This TCR beta chain was sequenced during a study of Ad26.COV2.S vaccination and SARS-CoV-2 variants. General study points: People who got the vaccine or the placebo had similar non-spike TCR breadth. The TCR-based breadth and depth measures might underestimate overall T cell responses.

A word on this clone: Antigen specificity is unknown.

The protocol was immunoSEQ multiplex PCR, while the TCRdb copy is restricted to in-frame clones and leaves out a portion. This table has nearly 400,000 clones, roughly 90% appearing once. The CDR3 runs 15 residues. With V trimmed by 7 bases and J by 2 bases, 6 bases remained unmatched. CDR1 is MNHEY, CDR2 SVGAGI, per germline. Treatment denoted: over 15 received Ad26.COV2.S at low or high dose, single or two shots; about five received placebo; per-sample allocation not given. Collection of the samples took place on day 63 after the first injection of vaccine or placebo. In Boston, the donor was an adult between 18-55 years of age.

The rearrangement links TRBV6-5 to TRBJ2-3, with 10 bases aligning to TRBD2. This specimen consisted of peripheral blood, obtained in a trial of Ad26.COV2.S vaccine versus placebo. This sequence was found in a person between 18 and 65 years old who received the Ad26.COV2.S COVID-19 vaccine or a placebo. Written as DNA, the CDR3 is TGTGCCAGCACCTTAGCGGGAGGTACCACAGATACGCAGTATTTT. Protein sequence: CASTLAGGTTDTQYF.